The rows below give T cell receptor beta chains drawn from one sample of a study of T-cell memory formation after mild COVID-19. TCRdb recomputed calls from the 5' RACE reads with MiXCR, one row per CDR3 protein. This table holds roughly 340,000 distinct CDR3 sequences, approximately 22% found once. Material: PBMCs or a T cell subset sorted from them (not recorded which). All receptors come from a man between 18 and 29 years old who had mild COVID-19 (a few samples of this study predate the infection). Cell type and time point are not known. Each CDR3 is given with its conserved first and last residue.

TRBJ1-3	TRBV18	CASSSVISSGNTIYF
TRBJ2-5	TRBV4-1	CASSQDHSGETQYF
TRBJ2-3	TRBV9	CASSVTGLTDTQYF
TRBJ2-1	TRBV29-1	CSVDGTSGATEQFF
TRBJ1-4	TRBV6-5	CASSLTVSETNEKLFF
TRBJ1-6	TRBV2	CASSGWTGSSYNSPLHF
TRBJ2-1	TRBV9	CASSVGGQANEQFF
TRBJ2-3	TRBV6-5	CASSYRGLPDTQYF
TRBJ2-2	TRBV29-1	CSAPGQGYTGELFF
TRBJ2-3	TRBV3-1	CASSQGLTIDTQYF
TRBJ1-2	TRBV3-1	CASSRHRGPNYGYTF
TRBJ2-3	TRBV5-6	CASSYGTGVTDTQYF
TRBJ2-4	TRBV5-5	CASSGSGLDGNF
TRBJ1-4	TRBV27	CASSLLSTNEKLFF
TRBJ2-1	TRBV4-1	CASLPSRGPRSEQFF
TRBJ2-1	TRBV11-1	CASRPAGVNNEQFF
TRBJ1-1	TRBV11-2	CASSLSTNTEAFF
TRBJ2-2	TRBV28	CASSTLAGVPNTGELFF
TRBJ1-2	TRBV7-9	CASSRGGANGYTF
TRBJ2-7	TRBV25-1	CASSEYGRVNYEQYF
TRBJ2-7	TRBV6-6	CASIKGQGPYEQYF
TRBJ1-3	TRBV5-1	CASSFTHQGSSGNTIYF
TRBJ2-1	TRBV7-9	CAGSRDLQGPDEQFF
TRBJ2-7	TRBV3-1	CASSHWDRAYEQYF
TRBJ1-1	TRBV6-5	CASSYQGQGFEAFF
TRBJ2-7	TRBV20-1	CSARDYTEQYF
TRBJ2-2	TRBV10-3	CATSPKEAPTNTGELFF
TRBJ2-1	TRBV5-1	CASSSRLGGNYNEQFF
TRBJ1-3	TRBV7-2	CASSLALSPPIYF
TRBJ2-3	TRBV11-2	CASSPTPIRDKGTDTQYF
TRBJ1-5	TRBV2	CASDRGGQPQHF
TRBJ2-3	TRBV2	CASSDTGAVNTQYF
TRBJ1-4	TRBV7-9	CASSWLEEKLFF
TRBJ2-3	TRBV20-1	CSAQRGPDTQYF
TRBJ2-1	TRBV5-6	CASIETGGNEQFF
TRBJ1-6	TRBV7-9	CASPSRASYNSPLHF
TRBJ2-4	TRBV4-3	CASSQDSPGGGPGNIQYF
TRBJ2-1	TRBV2	CASSSVSGNEQFF
TRBJ1-1	TRBV29-1	CSGTRDGDTEAFF
TRBJ2-1	TRBV4-3	CASSQVRLSGGPHRNEQFF
TRBJ2-3	TRBV5-1	CASTGPTTDTQYF